The T cell receptor beta chain described here comes from a study of cytomegalovirus exposure and HLA in healthy donors. Turning to this clone: Its target is not known.

The germline V gene encodes CDR1 SGDLS and CDR2 YYNGEE. The J segment lost 4 bases and the V segment lost 2 bases, leaving 5 bases of the junction unmatched. The CDR3 is made up of 15 amino acids. Findings and caveats of the study: TCR sequences were mostly rare, though some public TCRs occurred in many donors. Among the CMV-associated chains, a few were confirmed in vitro as specific for CMV antigens. With DRB1 most and HLA-C fewest, TCR association rates differed between HLA loci in a later analysis. Sequencing depth roughly uniform across donors was assumed in presence/absence analyses.

PCR primers comprised 60 Vbeta and 13 Jbeta primers. The method was immunoSEQ multiplex PCR; TCRdb's version includes in-frame clones alone and lacks a portion of them. The sample has tens of thousands of clones, about four fifths seen once. This receptor was obtained from a woman aged 40-49 years in good health and CMV-seronegative. Sequenced material: PBMCs. The rearrangement uses TRBV9 and TRBJ2-2; 7 bases map to TRBD2. The CDR3 nucleotides are TGTGCCAGCAGCGTTCGGGGGGTTAGCACCGGGGAGCTGTTTTTT. It is translated as CASSVRGVSTGELFF.